This T cell receptor (beta chain) was obtained from a study of shared clonotypes between healthy human individuals. Overall study findings and caveats: The sampled material consisted only of blood, and tissue repertoires are likely to differ.

Note on this clone: Its target is unknown. Within the sample, other DNA sequences also encode this same CDR3.

Terminally differentiated effector memory CD45RA+ cells were excluded from the naive CD8 cells, which were CD45RO-negative and positively selected for CCR7. The donor population consisted of healthy HIV-negative adults with no recent acute infections or vaccinations. V lost 4 bases, J lost 4 bases, and 11 bases lay in between. The CDR3 runs to 14 residues. CDR1 and CDR2 from the germline V gene are MNHEY and SMNVEV (reference sequence). On sorted subsets, replicate PCRs used 150 to 250 ng DNA, or some 27,000 T cell genomes. Assay used: immunoSEQ multiplex PCR; TCRdb lists only in-frame clones, some missing. The sample has over 2 million clones, about 95% seen once.

The source of this sequence is a young man in good health. Sample: naive CD8+ T cells sorted from blood. The V call is TRBV27, the J call TRBJ2-1; D could derive from TRBD1 or TRBD2 (6 bases each). CDR3 sequence (DNA): TGTGCCAGCAGTTCGGGGGCGGGTTACAATGAGCAGTTCTTC. Protein sequence: CASSSGAGYNEQFF.